The present T cell receptor beta chain was sequenced within a study of cytomegalovirus exposure and HLA in healthy donors. This CDR3 region has 15 residues. Germline CDR1 and CDR2: LNHNV and YYDKDF (reference sequence). Trimming removed 8 bases at V and 0 bases at J, with 13 bases between. Primers for the PCR totalled 60 Vbeta and 13 Jbeta. Some clones are missing from TCRdb's copy, which holds only in-frame ones; the method was immunoSEQ multiplex PCR. The sample lists approximately 100,000 clones; about 75% were seen once. On this clone: The target antigen is unknown.

Points from the study as a whole: Rare sequences made up most TCRs, while some public TCRs were found in many donors. It has been reported that TCR beta sequences accurately predicted the HLA-A and HLA-B alleles of most subjects. Being indistinguishable, some V segments were excluded, TRBV6-2 and TRBV6-3 among them. Later analysis reportedly placed an Asian-associated ancestry cluster below the approximately 730-donor mean in N-insertions.

Source material: PBMCs. The rearrangement uses TRBV15 and TRBJ2-2; possibly TRBD2 for D (7 bases). The clonotype originates from a man aged 35-49 years in good health and CMV-seronegative. CDR3 DNA: TGTGCCACCGGGCGGGGGCATACGAACACCGGGGAGCTGTTTTTT. This gives the protein CATGRGHTNTGELFF.